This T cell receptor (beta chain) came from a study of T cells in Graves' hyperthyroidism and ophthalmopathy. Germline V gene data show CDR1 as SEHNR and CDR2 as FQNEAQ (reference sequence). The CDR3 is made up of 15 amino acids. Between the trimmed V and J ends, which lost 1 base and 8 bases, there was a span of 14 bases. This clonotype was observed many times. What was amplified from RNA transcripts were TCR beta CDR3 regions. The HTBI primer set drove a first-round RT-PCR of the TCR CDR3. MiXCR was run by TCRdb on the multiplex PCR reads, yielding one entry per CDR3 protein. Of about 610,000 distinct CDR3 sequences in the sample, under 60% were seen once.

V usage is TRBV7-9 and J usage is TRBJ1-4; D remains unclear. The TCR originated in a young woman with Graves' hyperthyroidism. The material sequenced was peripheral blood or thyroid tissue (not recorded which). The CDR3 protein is CASSLGPGSSEKLFF. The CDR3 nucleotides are TGTGCCAGCAGCTTAGGTCCGGGTTCCTCCGAAAAACTGTTTTTT.